The present TCR beta chain was sequenced within a study of early T cells in non-severe SARS-CoV-2 infection. Study in general: Bulk RNA isolated from unsorted whole blood underwent sequencing; chains were not paired.

Unique molecular identifier tags were affixed to discrete cDNA molecules. A single record per CDR3 protein comes from TCRdb applying MiXCR to the 5' RACE reads. The table lists about 76,000 distinct CDR3 sequences, 15% of them singletons. In this sample, this clonotype turned up a few times. Germline-derived CDR1 and CDR2 are ENHRY and SYGVKD. Trimming at V came to 6 bases and at J to 4 bases, leaving 7 bases not matched to a gene. The CDR3 totals 14 residues. The receptor comes from an adult who was a healthcare worker with PCR-confirmed SARS-CoV-2 infection or an uninfected control (not recorded which). This chain uses TRBV10-3 with TRBJ1-2, with 8 bases aligning to TRBD1. Sequencing was carried out using whole blood. CDR3 nucleotide sequence: TGTGCCATCAGGGAGACAGGGGCGTTCTATGGCTACACCTTC. This codes for CAIRETGAFYGYTF.